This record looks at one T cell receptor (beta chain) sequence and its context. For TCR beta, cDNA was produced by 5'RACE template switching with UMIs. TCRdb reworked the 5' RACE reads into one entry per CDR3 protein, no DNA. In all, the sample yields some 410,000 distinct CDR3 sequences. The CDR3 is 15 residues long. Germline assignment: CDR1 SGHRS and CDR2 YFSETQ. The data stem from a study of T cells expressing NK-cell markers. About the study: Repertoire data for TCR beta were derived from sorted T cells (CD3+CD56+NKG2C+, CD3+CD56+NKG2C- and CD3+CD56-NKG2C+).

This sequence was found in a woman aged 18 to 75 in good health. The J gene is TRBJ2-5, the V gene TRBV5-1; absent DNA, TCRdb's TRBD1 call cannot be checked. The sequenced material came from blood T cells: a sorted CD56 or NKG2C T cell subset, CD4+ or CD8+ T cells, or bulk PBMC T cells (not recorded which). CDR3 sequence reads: CASSSVPGFGETQYF.